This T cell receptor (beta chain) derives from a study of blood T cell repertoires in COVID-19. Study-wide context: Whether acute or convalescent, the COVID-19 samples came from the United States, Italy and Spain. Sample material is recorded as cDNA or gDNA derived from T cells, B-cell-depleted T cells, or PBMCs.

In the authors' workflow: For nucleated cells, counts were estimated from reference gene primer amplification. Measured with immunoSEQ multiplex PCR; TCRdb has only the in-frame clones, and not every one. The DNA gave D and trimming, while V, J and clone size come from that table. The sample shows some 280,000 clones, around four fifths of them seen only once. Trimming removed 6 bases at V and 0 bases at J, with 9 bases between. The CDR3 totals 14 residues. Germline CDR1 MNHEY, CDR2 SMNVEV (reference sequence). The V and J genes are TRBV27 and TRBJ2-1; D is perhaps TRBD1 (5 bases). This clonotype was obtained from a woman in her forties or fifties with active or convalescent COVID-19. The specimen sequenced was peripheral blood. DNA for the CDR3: TGTGCCAGCAGACTCCAGGGCTCCTACAATGAGCAGTTCTTC. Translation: CASRLQGSYNEQFF.